This T cell receptor beta chain was recorded in a study of identical twins. Study-level findings and limits: For cord blood, abundant beta clonotypes had fewer insertions, unlike memory repertoires, which showed none.

V was trimmed by 0 bases and J by 3 bases, leaving 10 bases between them. Germline values: CDR1 SGHNT, CDR2 YENEEA. This CDR3 has 15 residues. TCRdb reprocessed the 5' RACE reads via MiXCR and lists one record per CDR3 protein. The table has 400,000 to 550,000 distinct CDR3 sequences, roughly a fifth seen once; the top ten hold approximately 0.95%. Notes on this clonotype: No antigen is known for it.

These data also formed part of another study, on T cells expressing NK-cell markers. Per that paper: Similarly, these clonotypes led the CD3+CD56-NKG2C+ fraction as well in several donors.

This chain joins TRBV11-3 and TRBJ2-3, with D maybe TRBD2 (6 bases). Sequenced input: CD4+ T cells sorted from blood. The TCR comes from a woman aged 18-35 years in good health. DNA for the CDR3: TGTGCCAGCAGCTTAGAGGGACTGGCGACAGATACGCAGTATTTT. Protein product: CASSLEGLATDTQYF.